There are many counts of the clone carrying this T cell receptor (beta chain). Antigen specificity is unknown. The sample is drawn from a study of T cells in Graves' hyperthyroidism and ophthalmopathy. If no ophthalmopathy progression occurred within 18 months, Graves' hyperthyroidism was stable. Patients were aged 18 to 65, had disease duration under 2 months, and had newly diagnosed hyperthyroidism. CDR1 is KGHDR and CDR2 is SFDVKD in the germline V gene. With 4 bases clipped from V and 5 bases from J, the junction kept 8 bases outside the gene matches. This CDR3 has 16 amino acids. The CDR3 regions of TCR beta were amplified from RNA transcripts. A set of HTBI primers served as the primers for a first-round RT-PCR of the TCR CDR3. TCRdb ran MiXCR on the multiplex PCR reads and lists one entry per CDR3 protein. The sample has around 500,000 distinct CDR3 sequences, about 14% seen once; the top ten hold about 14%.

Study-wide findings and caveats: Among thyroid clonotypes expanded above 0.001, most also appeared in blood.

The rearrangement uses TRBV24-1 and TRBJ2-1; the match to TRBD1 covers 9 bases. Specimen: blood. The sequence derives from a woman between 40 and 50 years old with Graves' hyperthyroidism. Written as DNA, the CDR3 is TGTGCCACCAGTGACCCGGGACAGGGTTTTGACAATGAGCAGTTCTTC. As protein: CATSDPGQGFDNEQFF.